This T cell receptor beta chain is drawn from a study of T-cell memory formation after mild COVID-19. As for the study in general: The two donors had largely donor-specific TCR clusters.

This clonotype was found a few times. The antigen remains unidentified. Employing constant-segment primers, 5'RACE generated TCR alpha and TCR beta cDNA libraries bearing sample barcodes and UMIs. TCRdb re-called the 5' RACE reads through MiXCR, storing one row per CDR3 protein. The sample shows 450,000 or so distinct CDR3 sequences, roughly 25% of them seen only once. General study points: Clones contracting day 15 to 85 were balanced CD4/CD8; later expanders leaned CD4+.

The germline gives CDR1 DFQATT, CDR2 SNEGSKA (reference sequence). V was clipped by 5 bases and J by 4 bases, with 9 bases between them. The CDR3 is 12 residues long. This receptor was identified in an adult woman who had mild COVID-19 (a few samples of this study predate the infection). Cell type and time point are not known. J is TRBJ1-5 and V is TRBV20-1; unclear D gene. Material for sequencing was PBMCs or a T cell subset sorted from them (not recorded which). The CDR3 spells CSACDGNQPQHF. The CDR3 DNA reads as TGCAGTGCTTGCGACGGAAATCAGCCCCAGCATTTT.